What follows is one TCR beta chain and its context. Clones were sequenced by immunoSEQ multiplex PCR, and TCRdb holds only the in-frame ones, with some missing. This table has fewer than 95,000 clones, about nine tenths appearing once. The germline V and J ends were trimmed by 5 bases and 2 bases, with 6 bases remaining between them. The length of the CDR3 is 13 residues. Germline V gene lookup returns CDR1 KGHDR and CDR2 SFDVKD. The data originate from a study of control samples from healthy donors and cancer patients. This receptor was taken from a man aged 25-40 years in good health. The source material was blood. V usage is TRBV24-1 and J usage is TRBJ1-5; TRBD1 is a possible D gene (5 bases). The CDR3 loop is CATSGGGNQPQHF. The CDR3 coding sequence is TGTGCCACCAGTGGGGGGGGCAATCAGCCCCAGCATTTT.